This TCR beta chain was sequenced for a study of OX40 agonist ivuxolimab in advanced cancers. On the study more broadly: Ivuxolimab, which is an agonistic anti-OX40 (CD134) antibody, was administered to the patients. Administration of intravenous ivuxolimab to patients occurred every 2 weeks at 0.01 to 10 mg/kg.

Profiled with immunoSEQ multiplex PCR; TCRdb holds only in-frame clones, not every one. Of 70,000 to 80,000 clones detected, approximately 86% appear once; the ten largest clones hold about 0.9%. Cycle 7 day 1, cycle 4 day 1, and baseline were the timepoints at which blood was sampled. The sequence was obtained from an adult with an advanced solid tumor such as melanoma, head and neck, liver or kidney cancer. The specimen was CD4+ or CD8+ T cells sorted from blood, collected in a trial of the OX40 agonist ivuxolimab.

The CDR3 sequence is CASRLTGTSSYNSPLHF. CDR3 nucleotides: TGCGCCAGCAGACTGACAGGGACGAGCTCCTATAATTCACCCCTCCACTTT. The chain has TRBV5-1 and TRBJ1-6; 7 bases are shared with TRBD1. J gave up 0 bases and V 5 bases, and 8 bases lay outside the gene matches. Germline-derived CDR1 and CDR2 are SGHRS and YFSETQ. The CDR3 is made up of 17 amino acids.